This is a list of T cell receptor beta chains from one sample in a study of identical twins. MiXCR was run by TCRdb on the 5' RACE reads, yielding one entry per CDR3 protein. Here the sample spans around 280,000 distinct CDR3 sequences, roughly 8.6% being singletons. This same sample was also part of a study on yellow fever vaccine responses in identical twins.

The sequencing input was memory (CD45RO+) T cells sorted from blood. All receptors come from a woman under 30 in good health. Both conserved end residues are part of each CDR3. Each record gives: V gene, D gene, clone size, J gene, CDR3 DNA, CDR3 protein. A D gene is named only where the DNA matches it firmly. Size is stated for part of the rows, as once, few or many counts, or as a class when the clone is expanded.

>TRBV7-9|NA|many|TRBJ1-1
TGTGCCAGCAGCCAGTACCTACAGGGCGGGACTGAAGCTTTCTTT
CASSQYLQGGTEAFF
>TRBV5-1|NA|many|TRBJ2-2
TGCGCCAGCAGCACGGTCTCTAGCGGAGGGGGCGGCACCGGGGAGCTGTTTTTT
CASSTVSSGGGGTGELFF
>TRBV28|TRBD1|many|TRBJ2-7
TGTGCCAGTTGGAGACAGGGGCGGAACGAGCAGTACTTC
CASWRQGRNEQYF
>TRBV4-1|NA|many|TRBJ2-3
TGCGCCAGCAGCCTAGGGGGAGCTTCTAGCACAGATACGCAGTATTTT
CASSLGGASSTDTQYF
>TRBV29-1|TRBD1|many|TRBJ2-1
TGCAGCGTTGAAGATCTTAGGGGACAGGGATTGTATGAGCAGTTCTTC
CSVEDLRGQGLYEQFF
>TRBV6-1|NA|NA|TRBJ2-5
TGTGCCAGCGTGAGCTTCGACTGGGAGACCCAGTACTTC
CASVSFDWETQYF
>TRBV3-1|TRBD2|many|TRBJ2-7
TGTGCCAGCAGCCCCGGGACTAGCGGGAGTTACGAGCAGTACTTC
CASSPGTSGSYEQYF
>TRBV15|NA|many|TRBJ1-5
TGTGCCACCAGCAGAGATCTTGTCAATCAGCCCCAGCATTTT
CATSRDLVNQPQHF
>TRBV6-1|TRBD2|many|TRBJ2-7
TGTGCCAGCACCCCAGCGGGAGCCGCCTCTCGAACCAGTTACGAGCAGTACTTC
CASTPAGAASRTSYEQYF
>TRBV28|NA|NA|TRBJ2-1
TGTGCCAGCAGTCTCAGGACCGAGCAGTTCTTC
CASSLRTEQFF
>TRBV12-3/TRBV12-4|TRBD1|many|TRBJ2-7
TGTGCCAGCAGCCGGACAGGGGCAGGGGTGTACGAGCAGTACTTC
CASSRTGAGVYEQYF
>TRBV29-1|TRBD2|many|TRBJ2-5
TGCATGGGACTAGGCAGCCAAGAGACCCAGTACTTC
CMGLGSQETQYF
>TRBV12-3/TRBV12-4|TRBD1|NA|TRBJ2-5
TGTGCCAGCAGTTTGGACAGGGGAGGCCAAGAGACCCAGTACTTC
CASSLDRGGQETQYF
>TRBV7-8|TRBD1|many|TRBJ2-1
TGTGCCAGCAGCTTAAGGCGGAGAGGGACAGGAGTCTACAATGAGCAGTTCTTC
CASSLRRRGTGVYNEQFF
>TRBV6-1|NA|many|TRBJ1-5
TGTGCCAGCAGCCGGACGGATAGCAATCAGCCCCAGCATTTT
CASSRTDSNQPQHF
>TRBV4-1|TRBD2|many|TRBJ2-5
TGCGCCAGCAGCCAAGAATGGATGACTAGCGGGGTTGAAAAAGAGACCCAGTACTTC
CASSQEWMTSGVEKETQYF
>TRBV7-3|TRBD1|many|TRBJ2-2
TGTGCCAGCAGCTTATCGCGGGACAGGGCTAACACCGGGGAGCTGTTTTTT
CASSLSRDRANTGELFF
>TRBV5-6|NA|NA|TRBJ1-5
TGTGCCAGCAGCCGTGTTGGTAGCAATCAGCCCCAGCATTTT
CASSRVGSNQPQHF
>TRBV7-9|TRBD2|few|TRBJ2-3
TGTGCCAGCAGCAAAGGTGGTAGCGGGAGAGGGGCGCAGTATTTT
CASSKGGSGRGAQYF
>TRBV29-1|NA|many|TRBJ1-3
TGCAGCGTTGCGACTGGAAACACCATATATTTT
CSVATGNTIYF
>TRBV25-1|NA|few|TRBJ2-1
TGTGCCAGCAGTTCGACTACTTACAATGAGCAGTTCTTC
CASSSTTYNEQFF
>TRBV20-1|TRBD1|NA|TRBJ2-7
TGCAGTGCTAGAGATAGACAGGGAAACACCTACGAGCAGTACTTC
CSARDRQGNTYEQYF
>TRBV4-1|NA|many|TRBJ1-4
TGCGCCAGCAGCCCTGGGGGAGCGGATGAAAAACTGTTTTTT
CASSPGGADEKLFF
>TRBV24-1|NA|many|TRBJ2-3
TGTGCCACCAGTGATTTGGGGGGTCCCAGCACAGATACGCAGTATTTT
CATSDLGGPSTDTQYF
>TRBV5-5|NA|NA|TRBJ2-1
TGTGCCAGCAGCCCCGGGGTCGCAGGATACAATGAGCAGTTCTTC
CASSPGVAGYNEQFF
>TRBV15|NA|few|TRBJ1-1
TGTGCCACCAGCCGAGGAGAAGGCGGGCAGACTGAAGCTTTCTTT
CATSRGEGGQTEAFF
>TRBV6-2/TRBV6-3|NA|NA|TRBJ2-1
TGTGCCAGCAGTTACTCGTGGGGGAGAGACAATGAGCAGTTCTTC
CASSYSWGRDNEQFF
>TRBV5-5|NA|NA|TRBJ1-1
TGTGCCAGCAGCCATCCAGGGGACACTGAAGCTTTCTTT
CASSHPGDTEAFF
>TRBV5-1|NA|many|TRBJ2-1
TGCGCCAGCAGCGTCCGGGACTCTCACTACAATGAGCAGTTCTTC
CASSVRDSHYNEQFF
>TRBV24-1|NA|many|TRBJ2-2
TGTGCCACCAGTGAAAGGAACACCGGGGAGCTGTTTTTT
CATSERNTGELFF
>TRBV6-4|NA|many|TRBJ2-3
TGTGCCAGCAGTGACTCGTGGGGTACCGGCTCAGATACGCAGTATTTT
CASSDSWGTGSDTQYF
>TRBV20-1|TRBD2|many|TRBJ2-5
TGCAGTGCTACCCTGGGGAGGGGCCCCCAAGAGACCCAGTACTTC
CSATLGRGPQETQYF
>TRBV5-1|NA|many|TRBJ2-2
TGCGCCAGCAGCATCCCACAGAACACCGGGGAGCTGTTTTTT
CASSIPQNTGELFF
>TRBV28|TRBD1|many|TRBJ2-3
TGTGCCAGCAGCCGAGACAGGGTATCAGATACGCAGTATTTT
CASSRDRVSDTQYF
>TRBV4-2|NA|NA|TRBJ2-3
TGTGCCAGCAGCCAAGATCCCCTAGGGGGAACAGATACGCAGTATTTT
CASSQDPLGGTDTQYF
>TRBV12-3/TRBV12-4|TRBD2|NA|TRBJ2-1
TGTACCAGCTGTCCGGCCGTAGTTGCGGGGGGGCCCTACAATGAGCAGTTCTTC
CTSCPAVVAGGPYNEQFF
>TRBV7-2|TRBD2|NA|TRBJ2-3
TGTGCCAGCCCCCCGCAGCGCGGGGGTCTAGCAGATACGCAGTATTTT
CASPPQRGGLADTQYF
>TRBV5-1|NA|few|TRBJ2-7
TGCGCCAGCAGCTTGGGCCAGGGGATTGCCTACGAGCAGTACTTC
CASSLGQGIAYEQYF
>TRBV10-2|NA|few|TRBJ2-5
TGCGCCAGCAGTGGCCCCAGGCGGGAGACCCAGTACTTC
CASSGPRRETQYF
>TRBV4-2|TRBD1|few|TRBJ1-1
TGTGCCAGCAGCCATAGACAGGGGGAGGGCACTGAAGCTTTCTTT
CASSHRQGEGTEAFF
>TRBV6-2/TRBV6-3|NA|few|TRBJ2-2
TGTGCCAGCAGCCTAGGGGAGACTGAGACCGGGGAGCTGTTTTTT
CASSLGETETGELFF
>TRBV10-3|NA|NA|TRBJ2-2
TGTGCCATCCGGGAGAGGGGCAACACCGGGGAGCTGTTTTTT
CAIRERGNTGELFF
>TRBV11-2|NA|many|TRBJ2-2
TGTGCCAGCAGCTTCTGGACAGTCAACACCGGGGAGCTGTTTTTT
CASSFWTVNTGELFF
>TRBV27|TRBD1|NA|TRBJ1-6
TGTGCCAGCAGCGCGGGGACAGCCTATAATTCACCCCTCCACTTT
CASSAGTAYNSPLHF
>TRBV10-3|NA|NA|TRBJ1-2
TGTGCCATCAGTGAGACCTATGGCTACACCTTC
CAISETYGYTF
>TRBV20-1|TRBD1|many|TRBJ2-3
TGCAGTGCTAGAGGCCAGGACAGGGGAAGCACAGATACGCAGTATTTT
CSARGQDRGSTDTQYF
>TRBV19|NA|few|TRBJ1-1
TGTGCTACTTTTCACTGGAAAGCTTTCTTT
CATFHWKAFF
>TRBV29-1|NA|few|TRBJ2-3
TGCAGCGTTATCTTGAGGGAGGATACGCAGTATTTT
CSVILREDTQYF
>TRBV4-1|NA|few|TRBJ1-3
TGCGCCAGCAGCCAAGGGGTAGGACACTCTGGAAACACCATATATTTT
CASSQGVGHSGNTIYF
>TRBV7-9|NA|few|TRBJ1-2
TGTGCCAGCAGTTCAGCCGAGGCCTTCTACTTC
CASSSAEAFYF
>TRBV7-3|TRBD2|many|TRBJ2-3
TGTGCCAGCAGCCCCCCGGGAGGGGGGGGCACAGATACGCAGTATTTT
CASSPPGGGGTDTQYF
>TRBV19|TRBD2|NA|TRBJ2-4
TGTGCCAGTAGTATACGGGGGGACAAAAACATTCAGTACTTC
CASSIRGDKNIQYF
>TRBV28|NA|NA|TRBJ2-6
TGTGCCACCCGATGGCCCTCTGGGGCCAACGTCCTGACTTTC
CATRWPSGANVLTF
>TRBV11-3|NA|NA|TRBJ2-1
TGTGCCAGCAGCTTAGAAGGAGGGGGCCTTCAGTTCTTC
CASSLEGGGLQFF
>TRBV2|TRBD2|few|TRBJ2-2
TGTGCCAGCACTTTAAGCGGGAGGCAAACCGGGGAGCTGTTTTTT
CASTLSGRQTGELFF
>TRBV2|NA|few|TRBJ2-2
TGTGCCAGCAGTGTACCGAAGGGTTACGGCACCGGGGAGCTGTTTTTT
CASSVPKGYGTGELFF
>TRBV6-1|TRBD2|few|TRBJ2-3
TGTGCCAGCAGTGAAAGGGCAGCGGGGGGCGCAGATACGCAGTATTTT
CASSERAAGGADTQYF